These T cell receptor beta chains were read from a single sample in a study of blood T cell repertoires in COVID-19. Sequenced by immunoSEQ multiplex PCR; TCRdb stores in-frame clones only, minus some. Among 230,000 or so clones listed, around 88% were seen once. Material for sequencing was PBMCs or T cells enriched from blood (not recorded which). Receptors were obtained from a middle-aged woman with acute COVID-19. CDR3s include the opening cysteine and the closing phenylalanine or tryptophan. The listing skips clone size in some rows; elsewhere it reads once, few, many or a size class.

-,TRBV6-5,CASSDRGGTEAFF
-,TRBV28,CASSTGLNQPQHF
-,TRBV6-4,CASSKQGGLNYGYTF
-,TRBV10-3,CAISGQNTEAFF
-,TRBV5-1,CASSLRGGGQGAFKAFF
-,TRBV30,CAWSVGLLLTDTQYF
-,TRBV9,CASSATPFGTGFGNEKLFF
-,TRBV18,CASSAENRGSYGYTF
-,TRBV7-9,CASSLRGGGGYTF
once,TRBV13,CASSFLGSPNEQFF
once,TRBV5-5,CASSFKDTTYTEAFF
-,TRBV5-6,CASSLESGLGELFF
-,TRBV3-1/TRBV3-2,CASSPPPAGRRTQYF
-,TRBV5-4,CASSPGPSYEQYF
-,TRBV14,CASSQGAGAEQYF
few,TRBV4-1,CASSQSQLEADTQYF
-,TRBV7-2,CASSLGPQDYGYTF
-,TRBV24-1,CATSEPGTSGAGELFF
once,TRBV29-1,CSVGAGGWTDTQYF
-,TRBV5-4,CASSPRTSGRAIGANVLTF
few,TRBV20-1,CSASWRDRQNTEAFF
-,TRBV6-5,CASSNTGVTEAFF
-,TRBV6-1,CASSEQGRSEQYF
-,TRBV6-5,CASSYAEGTEAFF
-,TRBV27,CASSIGRAYEQYF
-,TRBV19,CASSIGSVSSGNTIYF
-,TRBV3-1/TRBV3-2,CASRGTVSYNEQFF
-,TRBV19,CASSLQGYEQYF
-,TRBV19,CASSTRQGLRLDF
-,TRBV19,CASDLGGGRTDTQYF
-,TRBV6-2/TRBV6-3,CASSYASPETQYF
-,TRBV24-1,CATAAGGDQPQHF
-,TRBV19,CASMGRRLAANTGELFF
-,TRBV4-3,CASSQDREGAAEAFF
once,TRBV5-4,CASSLGGVKEKLFF
-,TRBV27,CASSLSAGAYGYTF
-,TRBV30,CAWSVDRGLDGYTF
once,TRBV10-1,CASSLGQGASEAFF
once,TRBV6-5,CASSYATDYGYTF
-,TRBV2,CASSEATPNYGYTF
many,TRBV10-1,CASQAGGSYNEQFF
-,TRBV27,CASTQGTDTQYF
once,TRBV12-3/TRBV12-4,CASSPTGGYGYTF
-,TRBV7-2,CASSSSSGGPHNEQFF
-,TRBV3-1/TRBV3-2,CASSRTSGENEQFF
-,TRBV12-3/TRBV12-4,CASSDRGSTEAFF
-,TRBV7-2,CASSLTGTGGWETQYF
-,TRBV3-1/TRBV3-2,CASSQDWGLEETQYF
-,TRBV19,CASRGTLSTDTQYF
few,TRBV2,CASSVLGSTEAFF